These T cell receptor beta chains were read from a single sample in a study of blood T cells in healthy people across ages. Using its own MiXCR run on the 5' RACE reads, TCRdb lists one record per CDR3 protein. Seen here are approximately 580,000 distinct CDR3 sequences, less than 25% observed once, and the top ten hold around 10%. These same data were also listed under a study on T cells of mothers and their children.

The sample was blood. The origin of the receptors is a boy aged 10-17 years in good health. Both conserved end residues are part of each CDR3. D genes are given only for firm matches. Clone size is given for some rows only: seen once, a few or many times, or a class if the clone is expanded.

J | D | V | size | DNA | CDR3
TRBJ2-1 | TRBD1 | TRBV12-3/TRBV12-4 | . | TGTGCCAGCAGTATCGGGACAGGGGGCCTCGCCGGGGGTGAGCAGTTCTTC | CASSIGTGGLAGGEQFF
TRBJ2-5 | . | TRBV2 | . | TGTGCCAGCAGGGTCCCAGGGGAGACCCAGTACTTC | CASRVPGETQYF
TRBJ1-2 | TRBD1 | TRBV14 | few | TGTGCCAGCAGCCCTGGACAGGGGCGCGGCTACACCTTC | CASSPGQGRGYTF
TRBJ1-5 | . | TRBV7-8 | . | TGTGCCAGCAGCTTAAATCGGGATCAGCCCCAGCATTTT | CASSLNRDQPQHF
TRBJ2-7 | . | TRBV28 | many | TGTGCCAGCAGTTCTCTCGGGATTGTCTACGAGCAGTACTTC | CASSSLGIVYEQYF
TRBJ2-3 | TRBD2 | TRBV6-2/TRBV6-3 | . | TGTGCCAGCAGTTTGACTAGCGGGAGAACAGATACGCAGTATTTT | CASSLTSGRTDTQYF
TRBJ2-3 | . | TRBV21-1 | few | TGTGCCAGCACCAACAGGGGCGCTAACACAGATACGCAGTATTTT | CASTNRGANTDTQYF
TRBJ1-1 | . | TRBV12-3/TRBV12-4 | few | TGTGCCAGCAGTTTACAGGTCATGAACACTGAAGCTTTCTTT | CASSLQVMNTEAFF
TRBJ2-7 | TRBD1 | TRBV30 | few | TGTGCCTGGACCACAGGGGGGCTCTACGAGCAGTACTTC | CAWTTGGLYEQYF
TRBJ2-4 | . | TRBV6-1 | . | TGTGCCAGCAGGGCTACCTCGCTGCAGAATCTAGCCAAAAACATTCAGTACTTC | CASRATSLQNLAKNIQYF
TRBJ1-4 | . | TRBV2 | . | TGTGCCAGCAGTGTCGCGGGGACGAAGAATGAAAAACTGTTTTTT | CASSVAGTKNEKLFF
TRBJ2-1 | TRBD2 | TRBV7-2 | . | TGTGCCAGCAGCTTAGTCGGGACTAGCGGGGGGCGGGGGTGTGAGCAGTTCTTC | CASSLVGTSGGRGCEQFF
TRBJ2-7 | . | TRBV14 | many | TGTGCCAGCAGCCTCTCCGGACAGACCTACGAGCAGTACTTC | CASSLSGQTYEQYF
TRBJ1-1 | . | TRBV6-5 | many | TGTGCCAGCAGTTCCCCCCGACGGGCTTTCTTT | CASSSPRRAFF
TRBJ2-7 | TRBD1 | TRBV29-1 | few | TGCAGCGTTACTTTGCCAGGGACAGGGGGCGAGGAGTACTTC | CSVTLPGTGGEEYF
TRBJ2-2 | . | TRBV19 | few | TGTGCCAGTAGTATTGGGGGGTACAACACCGGGGAGCTGTTTTTT | CASSIGGYNTGELFF
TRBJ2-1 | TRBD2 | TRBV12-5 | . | TGTGCTAGTGGTTTTATCCTAGCGGAATACAATGAGCAGTTCTTC | CASGFILAEYNEQFF
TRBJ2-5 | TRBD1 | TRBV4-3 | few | TGCGCCAGCAGCCAAGATGGGGACAGCCAAGAGACCCAGTACTTC | CASSQDGDSQETQYF
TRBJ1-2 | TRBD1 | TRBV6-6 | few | TGTGCCAGCGGGGGGACAGACCCATCCTATGGCTACACCTTC | CASGGTDPSYGYTF
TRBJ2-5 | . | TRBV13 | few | TGTGCCAGCAGCTTAGGCCTAATTCGAGAGACCCAGTACTTC | CASSLGLIRETQYF
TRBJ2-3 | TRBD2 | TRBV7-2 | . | TGTGCCAGCAGCCCGGGACTAGCGGGAGCCACAGATACGCAGTATTTT | CASSPGLAGATDTQYF
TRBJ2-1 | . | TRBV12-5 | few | TGTGCTAGTGGCGTAGAATTTAATGAGCAGTTCTTC | CASGVEFNEQFF
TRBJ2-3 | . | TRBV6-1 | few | TGTGCCAGCAGCCTCGGGACCTTGGCAGATACGCAGTATTTT | CASSLGTLADTQYF
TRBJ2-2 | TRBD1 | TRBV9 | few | TGTGCCAGCAGCGATCCCGACAGGGGGGCCACCGGGGAGCTGTTTTTT | CASSDPDRGATGELFF